A selection of T cell receptor beta chains follows, all from one sample in a study of CD8+CD57+ T cells in acquired aplastic anemia. Each CDR3 protein gets one entry after TCRdb re-called the reads with MiXCR. In the table there are more than 150,000 distinct CDR3 sequences, around half of which are singletons. The source material was sorted CD4+, CD8+, or CD8+CD57+ T cells (not recorded which) from PBMCs. The receptors originated from a human donor with aplastic anemia. The conserved cysteine and the conserved F or W are not part of the CDR3 here. D genes are given only for firm matches.

j_call,d_call,v_call,cdr3_aa
TRBJ2-7,.,TRBV2,ASSVGENEQY
TRBJ2-1,.,TRBV24-1,ATSDSRDFYNEQF
TRBJ2-7,TRBD2,TRBV7-9,ASSLEGRARELY
TRBJ2-7,TRBD2,TRBV15,ATSRLTSGRNEQY
TRBJ2-7,.,TRBV19,ATRRGGSYEQC
TRBJ1-1,.,TRBV4-1,ASSRMRGSKAF
TRBJ1-2,TRBD1,TRBV7-3,ASSLAYGTDYGYT
TRBJ2-2,.,TRBV10-3,ATRPPGNTGELF
TRBJ1-2,TRBD1,TRBV10-2,ASRGLGTGNGYT
TRBJ2-5,TRBD2,TRBV10-3,ASSHRLAAQETQY
TRBJ2-5,.,TRBV10-3,AVGQNQETQY
TRBJ1-1,.,TRBV9,ASSLEDANTEAF
TRBJ2-7,.,TRBV10-3,AISESNKGVPGTGY
TRBJ2-5,.,TRBV5-1,ASSYAGSETQY
TRBJ1-1,TRBD1,TRBV2,ASSTGEDTEAF
TRBJ1-2,TRBD1,TRBV19,ASKPGTGVGGYT
TRBJ1-6,TRBD1,TRBV9,ASSVEGADNSPLH
TRBJ1-1,TRBD1,TRBV12-3/TRBV12-4,ASSSRQGAYTEAF
TRBJ1-1,.,TRBV20-1,SASLGRLNTEAF
TRBJ1-1,.,TRBV10-3,AVQREVGTEAF
TRBJ2-5,TRBD2,TRBV6-1,ASSGLAGDYQETQY
TRBJ2-1,TRBD2,TRBV2,ASSDAGGRNEQF
TRBJ2-3,TRBD1,TRBV15,ATQTGADTDTQY
TRBJ1-2,.,TRBV7-9,ASSPQGADGYT
TRBJ1-2,TRBD1,TRBV7-2,ASSPGTAIYGYT
TRBJ2-7,.,TRBV19,ASSPGTPRHEQY
TRBJ2-5,TRBD2,TRBV7-2,ASSLGGGGALGTQY
TRBJ2-2,TRBD2,TRBV7-3,ASSLGVTSGGHPGELF
TRBJ1-2,.,TRBV20-1,SAPQQGFYGYT
TRBJ2-1,.,TRBV24-1,ATSDLTGMNEQF
TRBJ2-7,TRBD1,TRBV7-8,ASSPPGTVSYEQY
TRBJ2-7,TRBD1,TRBV25-1,ASSETEGAEQY
TRBJ2-2,.,TRBV20-1,SALLQSGELF
TRBJ2-1,TRBD2,TRBV2,ASSGLAGVVKGEQF
TRBJ2-5,.,TRBV12-3/TRBV12-4,ASSAPAGTQY
TRBJ2-1,TRBD1,TRBV20-1,SVVTGRVTAISYNEQF
TRBJ1-6,TRBD1,TRBV12-3/TRBV12-4,ASSYALTGLGSPLH
TRBJ1-1,.,TRBV2,ASSVEALNTEAF
TRBJ2-7,TRBD1,TRBV15,ATSSPMTGTGEQY
TRBJ2-3,.,TRBV30,AWSLSGSPGDTQY
TRBJ2-7,.,TRBV5-1,ASSRDPGRAYEQY
TRBJ2-1,.,TRBV24-1,ATSWGSLNEQF
TRBJ2-7,.,TRBV6-5,ASSYGPTYEQY
TRBJ1-4,TRBD1,TRBV24-1,ATSDPRDREEKLF
TRBJ2-1,.,TRBV20-1,SARVSGSHEQF
TRBJ1-1,.,TRBV30,AWSKVLGRPNTEAF
TRBJ2-7,.,TRBV19,ASRGGPTMEQY
TRBJ2-3,.,TRBV24-1,ATSDGAEASTDTQY
TRBJ2-6,.,TRBV15,ATSPRGKLTGANVLT
TRBJ2-2,TRBD2,TRBV7-3,ASKLAGGANTGELF
TRBJ1-1,.,TRBV5-1,ASSLLGGITEAF
TRBJ2-2,.,TRBV24-1,ATSDFAGNTGELF
TRBJ2-7,.,TRBV4-3,ASSQDKDSFYEQY
TRBJ1-2,TRBD1,TRBV19,ATRSGQVFYGFT
TRBJ2-3,TRBD2,TRBV6-5,ASSSRPTSGTDTQY
TRBJ1-5,.,TRBV2,ASIEANQSQH
TRBJ2-7,.,TRBV2,ASRSYEQY